The T cell receptor beta chain described here comes from a study of blood T cell repertoires in COVID-19. Repertoires were generated with immunoSEQ multiplex PCR, while TCRdb's copy carries only in-frame clones and drops some. The repertoire holds around 70,000 clones, with around 90% as singletons. The sequenced material came from peripheral blood. The TCR was taken from a human donor in a cohort sampled during active COVID-19.

The CDR3 loop reads CASRSRQGMNTEAFF. The CDR3 region has the DNA TGTGCCAGCAGGAGCCGACAGGGAATGAACACTGAAGCTTTCTTT. The chain recombines TRBV2 with TRBJ1-1; 7 bases align to TRBD1. The CDR3 is 15 residues long. Per germline, CDR1 SNHLY and CDR2 FYNNEI. The V and J ends lost 6 bases and 0 bases, in that order; junction bases with no gene match: 7.